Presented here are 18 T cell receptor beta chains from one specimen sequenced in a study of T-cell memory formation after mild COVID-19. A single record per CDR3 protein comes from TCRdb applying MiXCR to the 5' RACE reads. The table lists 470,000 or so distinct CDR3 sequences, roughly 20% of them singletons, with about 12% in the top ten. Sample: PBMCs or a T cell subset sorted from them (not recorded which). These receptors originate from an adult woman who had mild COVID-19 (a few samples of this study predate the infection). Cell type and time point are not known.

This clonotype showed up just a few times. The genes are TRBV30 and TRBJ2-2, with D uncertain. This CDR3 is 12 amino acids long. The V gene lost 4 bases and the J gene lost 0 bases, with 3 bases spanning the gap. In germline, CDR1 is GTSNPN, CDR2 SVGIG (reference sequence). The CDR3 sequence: CAWTANTGELFF. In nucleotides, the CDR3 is TGTGCCTGGACAGCGAACACCGGGGAGCTGTTTTTT.

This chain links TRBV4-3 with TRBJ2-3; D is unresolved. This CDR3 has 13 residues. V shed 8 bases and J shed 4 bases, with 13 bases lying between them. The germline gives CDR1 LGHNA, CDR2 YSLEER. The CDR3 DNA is TGCGCCAGCTCGGAGAACCCACCAGATACGCAGTATTTT. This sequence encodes CASSENPPDTQYF.

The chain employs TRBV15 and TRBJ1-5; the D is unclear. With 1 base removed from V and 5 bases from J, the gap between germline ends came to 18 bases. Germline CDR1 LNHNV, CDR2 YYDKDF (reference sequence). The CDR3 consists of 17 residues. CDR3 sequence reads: CATSRAGWQLGDQPQHF. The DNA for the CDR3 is TGTGCCACCAGCAGAGCTGGGTGGCAGCTGGGCGATCAGCCCCAGCATTTT.

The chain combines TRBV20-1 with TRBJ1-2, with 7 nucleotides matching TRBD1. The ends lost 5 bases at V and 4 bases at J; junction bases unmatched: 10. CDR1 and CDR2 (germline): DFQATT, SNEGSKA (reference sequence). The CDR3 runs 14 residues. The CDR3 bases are TGCAGTGCTCCACCGCCGGGACAGCCCTATGGCTACACCTTC. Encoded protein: CSAPPPGQPYGYTF.

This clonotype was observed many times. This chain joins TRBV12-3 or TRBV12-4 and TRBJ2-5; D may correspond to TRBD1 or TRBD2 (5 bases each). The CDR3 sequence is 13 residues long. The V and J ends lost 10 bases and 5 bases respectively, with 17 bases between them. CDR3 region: CATQPYWGETQYF. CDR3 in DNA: TGTGCCACCCAGCCTTACTGGGGGGAGACCCAGTACTTC.

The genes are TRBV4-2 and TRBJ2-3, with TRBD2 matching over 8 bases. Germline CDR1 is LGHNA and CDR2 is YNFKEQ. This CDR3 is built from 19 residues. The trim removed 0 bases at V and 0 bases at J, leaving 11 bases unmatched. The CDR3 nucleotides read TGTGCCAGCAGCCAAGATTTTGCGGGGGGCGGGGATAGCACAGATACGCAGTATTTT. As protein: CASSQDFAGGGDSTDTQYF.

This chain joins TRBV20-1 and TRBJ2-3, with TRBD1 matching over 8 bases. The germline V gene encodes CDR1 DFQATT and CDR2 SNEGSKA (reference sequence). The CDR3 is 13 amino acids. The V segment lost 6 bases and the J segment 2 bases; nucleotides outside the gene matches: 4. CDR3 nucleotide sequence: TGCAGTGCGCACAGGGGGACCACAGATACGCAGTATTTT. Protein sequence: CSAHRGTTDTQYF.

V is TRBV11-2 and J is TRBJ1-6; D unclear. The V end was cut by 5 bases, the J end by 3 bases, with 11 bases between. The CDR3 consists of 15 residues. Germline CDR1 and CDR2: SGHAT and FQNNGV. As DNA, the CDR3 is TGTGCCAGCAGCCCCTCCTCGGTCTATAATTCACCCCTCCACTTT. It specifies CASSPSSVYNSPLHF.

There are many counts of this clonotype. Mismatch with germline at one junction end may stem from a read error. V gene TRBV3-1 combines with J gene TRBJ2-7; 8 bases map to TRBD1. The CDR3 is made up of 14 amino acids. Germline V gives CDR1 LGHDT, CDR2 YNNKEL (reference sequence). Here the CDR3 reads CASTQGHRGYEQYF. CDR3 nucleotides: TGTGCCAGCACCCAAGGGCACAGGGGGTACGAGCAGTACTTC.

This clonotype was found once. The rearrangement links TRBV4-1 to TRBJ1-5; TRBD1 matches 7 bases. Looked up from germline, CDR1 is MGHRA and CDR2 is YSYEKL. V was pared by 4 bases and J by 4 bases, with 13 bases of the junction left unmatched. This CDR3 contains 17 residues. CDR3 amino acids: CASSRTSGTDENQPQHF. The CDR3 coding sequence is TGCGCCAGCAGCCGCACTTCCGGGACAGATGAAAATCAGCCCCAGCATTTT.

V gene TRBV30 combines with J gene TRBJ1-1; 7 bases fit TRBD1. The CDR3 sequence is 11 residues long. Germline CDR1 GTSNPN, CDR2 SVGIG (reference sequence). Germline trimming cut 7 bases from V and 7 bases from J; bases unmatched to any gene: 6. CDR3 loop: CASHRGGEAFF. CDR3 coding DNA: TGTGCCTCGCACAGGGGCGGTGAAGCTTTCTTT.

The CDR3 coding sequence is TGCGCCAGCAGCCGAGACGGGAGGGCCGGGGAGCTGTTTTTT. It is translated as CASSRDGRAGELFF. The V gene is TRBV5-1, the J gene TRBJ2-2, with 8 bases aligning to TRBD2. Germline V lookup: CDR1 SGHRS, CDR2 YFSETQ. J lost 6 bases, V lost 4 bases, and 5 bases had no gene match. The CDR3 consists of 14 residues.

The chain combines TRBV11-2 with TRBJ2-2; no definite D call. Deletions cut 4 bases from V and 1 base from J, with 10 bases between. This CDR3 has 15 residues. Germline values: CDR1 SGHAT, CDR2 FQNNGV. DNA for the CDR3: TGTGCCAGCAGCTCCCTAATGGGGAACACCGGGGAGCTGTTTTTT. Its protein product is CASSSLMGNTGELFF.

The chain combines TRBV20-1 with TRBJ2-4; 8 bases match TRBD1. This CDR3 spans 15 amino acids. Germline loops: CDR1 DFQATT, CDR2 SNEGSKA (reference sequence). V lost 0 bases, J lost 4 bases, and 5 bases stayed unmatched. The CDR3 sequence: CSAREPGQDKNIQYF. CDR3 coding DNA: TGCAGTGCTAGAGAACCGGGACAGGATAAAAACATTCAGTACTTC.

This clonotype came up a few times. The CDR3 region is CASSLARQVVTEAFF. The CDR3 bases are TGTGCCAGCAGCTTAGCGAGGCAGGTGGTCACTGAAGCTTTCTTT. The rearrangement uses TRBV7-9 and TRBJ1-1; the D is unclear. V dropped 0 bases and J dropped 4 bases, with 12 bases sitting between them. CDR1 is SEHNR, CDR2 FQNEAQ, per germline (reference sequence). The CDR3 length is 15 residues.

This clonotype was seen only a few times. The CDR3 spells CASSPPPGMGYYEQYF. CDR3 nucleotide sequence: TGTGCCAGCTCACCACCCCCGGGAATGGGGTACTACGAGCAGTACTTC. The chain carries TRBV18 and TRBJ2-7, with TRBD2 as a possible D gene (5 bases). Germline values: CDR1 KGHSH, CDR2 LQKENI. V lost 0 bases to trimming and J lost 3 bases, with 15 bases between them. This CDR3 is built from 16 residues.

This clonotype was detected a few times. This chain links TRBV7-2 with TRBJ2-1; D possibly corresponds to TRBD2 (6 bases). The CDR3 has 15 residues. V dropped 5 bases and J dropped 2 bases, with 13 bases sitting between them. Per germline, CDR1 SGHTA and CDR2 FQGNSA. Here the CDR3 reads CASSRSGLTYNEQFF. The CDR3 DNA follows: TGTGCCAGCAGCCGATCGGGACTCACCTACAATGAGCAGTTCTTC.

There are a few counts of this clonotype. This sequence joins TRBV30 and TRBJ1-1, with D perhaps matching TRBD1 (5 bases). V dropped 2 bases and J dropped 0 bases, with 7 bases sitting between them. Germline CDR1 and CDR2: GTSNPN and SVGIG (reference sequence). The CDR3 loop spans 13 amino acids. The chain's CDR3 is CAWSQGMNTEAFF. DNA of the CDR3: TGTGCCTGGAGTCAGGGTATGAACACTGAAGCTTTCTTT.